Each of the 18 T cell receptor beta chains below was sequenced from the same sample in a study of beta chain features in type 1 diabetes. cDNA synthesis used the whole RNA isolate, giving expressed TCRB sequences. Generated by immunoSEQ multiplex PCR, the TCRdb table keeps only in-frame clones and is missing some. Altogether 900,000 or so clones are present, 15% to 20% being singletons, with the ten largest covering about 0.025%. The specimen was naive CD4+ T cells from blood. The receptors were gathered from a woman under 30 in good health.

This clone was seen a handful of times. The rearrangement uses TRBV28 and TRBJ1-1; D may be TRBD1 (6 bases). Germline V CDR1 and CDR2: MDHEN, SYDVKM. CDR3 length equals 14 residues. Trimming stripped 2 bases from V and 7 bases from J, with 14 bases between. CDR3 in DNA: TGTGCCAGCAGTTTAGGGCAGGGGCACGGTGAAGCTTTCTTT. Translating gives CASSLGQGHGEAFF.

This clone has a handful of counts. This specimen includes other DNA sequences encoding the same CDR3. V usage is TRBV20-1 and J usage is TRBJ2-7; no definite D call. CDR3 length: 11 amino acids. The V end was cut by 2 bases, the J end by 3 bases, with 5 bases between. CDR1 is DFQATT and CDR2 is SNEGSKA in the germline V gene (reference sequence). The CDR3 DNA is TGCAGTGCTAGAAGCAACTACGAGCAGTACTTC. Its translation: CSARSNYEQYF.

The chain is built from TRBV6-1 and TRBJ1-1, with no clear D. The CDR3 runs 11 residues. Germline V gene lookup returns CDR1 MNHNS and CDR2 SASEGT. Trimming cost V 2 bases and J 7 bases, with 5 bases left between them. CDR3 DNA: TGTGCCAGCAGTGAAACCAGTGAAGCTTTCTTT. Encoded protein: CASSETSEAFF.

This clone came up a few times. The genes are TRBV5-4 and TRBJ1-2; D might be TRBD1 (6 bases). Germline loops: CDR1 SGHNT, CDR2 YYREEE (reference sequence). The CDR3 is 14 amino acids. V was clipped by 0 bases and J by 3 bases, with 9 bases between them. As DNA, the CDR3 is TGTGCCAGCAGCTTGGGACAGGATCACTATGGCTACACCTTC. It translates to CASSLGQDHYGYTF.

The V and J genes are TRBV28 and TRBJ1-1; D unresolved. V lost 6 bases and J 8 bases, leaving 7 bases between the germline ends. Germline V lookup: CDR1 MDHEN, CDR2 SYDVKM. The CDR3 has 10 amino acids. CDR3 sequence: CASRSVEAFF. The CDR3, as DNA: TGTGCCAGCAGGTCGGTCGAAGCTTTCTTT.

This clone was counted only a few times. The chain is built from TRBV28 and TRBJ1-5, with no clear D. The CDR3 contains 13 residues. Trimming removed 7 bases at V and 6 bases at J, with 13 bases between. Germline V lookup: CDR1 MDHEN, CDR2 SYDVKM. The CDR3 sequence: CASIVGSGQPQHF. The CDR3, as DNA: TGTGCCAGCATCGTGGGGTCGGGTCAGCCCCAGCATTTT. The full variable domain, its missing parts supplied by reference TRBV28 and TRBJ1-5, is DVKVTQSSRYLVKRTGEKVFLECVQDMDHENMFWYRQDPGLGLRLIYFSYDVKMKEKGDIPEGYSVSREKKERFSLILESASTNQTSMYLCASIVGSGQPQHFGDGTRLSIL.

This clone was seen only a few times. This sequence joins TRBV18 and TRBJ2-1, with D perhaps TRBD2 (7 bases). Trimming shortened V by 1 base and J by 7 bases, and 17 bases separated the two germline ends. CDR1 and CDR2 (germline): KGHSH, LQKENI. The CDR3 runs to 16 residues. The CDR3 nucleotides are TGTGCCAGCTCACCACTGGTGCGGGGGCCGATGAATGAGCAGTTCTTC. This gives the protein CASSPLVRGPMNEQFF.

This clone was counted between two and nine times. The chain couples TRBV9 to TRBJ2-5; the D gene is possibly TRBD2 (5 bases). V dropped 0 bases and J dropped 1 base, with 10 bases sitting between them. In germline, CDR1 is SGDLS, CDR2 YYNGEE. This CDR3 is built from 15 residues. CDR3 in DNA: TGTGCCAGCAGCGTAGATCGGGGAACCCAAGAGACCCAGTACTTC. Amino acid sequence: CASSVDRGTQETQYF.

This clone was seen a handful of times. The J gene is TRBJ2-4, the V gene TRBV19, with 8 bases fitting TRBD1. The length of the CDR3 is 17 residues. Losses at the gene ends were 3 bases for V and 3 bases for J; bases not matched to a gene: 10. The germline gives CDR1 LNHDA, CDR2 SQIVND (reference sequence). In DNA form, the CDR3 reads TGTGCCAGTAGTATGATGGGCAGGGGGCTTGACAAAAACATTCAGTACTTC. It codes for CASSMMGRGLDKNIQYF. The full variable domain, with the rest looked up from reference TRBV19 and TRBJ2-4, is DGGITQSPKYLFRKEGQNVTLSCEQNLNHDAMYWYRQDPGQGLRLIYYSQIVNDFQKGDIAEGYSVSREKKESFPLTVTSAQKNPTAFYLCASSMMGRGLDKNIQYFGAGTRLSVL.

In nucleotides, the CDR3 is TGTGCCAGCTCAGCACTCGCCGGGACCAGCTATGGCTACACCTTC. This codes for CASSALAGTSYGYTF. The V call is TRBV18, the J call TRBJ1-2; weak D call: TRBD1 (5 bases). V lost 5 bases and J lost 4, with 17 bases in between. This CDR3 is 15 amino acids long. Germline-derived CDR1 and CDR2 are KGHSH and LQKENI.

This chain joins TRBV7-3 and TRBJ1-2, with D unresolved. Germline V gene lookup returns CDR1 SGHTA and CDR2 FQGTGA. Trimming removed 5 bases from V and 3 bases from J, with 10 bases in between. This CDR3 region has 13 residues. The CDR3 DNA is TGTGCCAGCAGCCAGACTGTTGACTATGGCTACACCTTC. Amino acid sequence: CASSQTVDYGYTF.

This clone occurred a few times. The CDR3 is CASSLLGSLEETQYF. Here the CDR3 DNA reads TGCGCCAGCAGCTTGCTGGGGAGCTTGGAAGAGACCCAGTACTTC. The rearrangement links TRBV5-1 to TRBJ2-5, with a weak D call TRBD2 (5 bases). This CDR3 comprises 15 residues. Trimming stripped 1 base from V and 3 bases from J, with 13 bases between. The germline V gene encodes CDR1 SGHRS and CDR2 YFSETQ. The full variable domain, its missing parts supplied by reference TRBV5-1 and TRBJ2-5, is KAGVTQTPRYLIKTRGQQVTLSCSPISGHRSVSWYQQTPGQGLQFLFEYFSETQRNKGNFPGRFSGRQFSNSRSEMNVSTLELGDSALYLCASSLLGSLEETQYFGPGTRLLVL.

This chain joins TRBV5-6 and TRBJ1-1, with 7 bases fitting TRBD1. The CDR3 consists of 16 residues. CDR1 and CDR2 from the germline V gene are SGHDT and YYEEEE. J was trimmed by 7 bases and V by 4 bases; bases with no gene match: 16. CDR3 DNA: TGTGCCAGCAGCCCCCTAGACAGGGCCCCTTCCGGTGAAGCTTTCTTT. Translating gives CASSPLDRAPSGEAFF.

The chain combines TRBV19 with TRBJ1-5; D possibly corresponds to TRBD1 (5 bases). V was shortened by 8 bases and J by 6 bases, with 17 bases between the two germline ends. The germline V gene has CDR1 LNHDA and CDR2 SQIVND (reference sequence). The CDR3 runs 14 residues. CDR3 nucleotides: TGTGCCAGTGACCCTCGGGGGACGCCTCAGCCCCAGCATTTT. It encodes CASDPRGTPQPQHF.

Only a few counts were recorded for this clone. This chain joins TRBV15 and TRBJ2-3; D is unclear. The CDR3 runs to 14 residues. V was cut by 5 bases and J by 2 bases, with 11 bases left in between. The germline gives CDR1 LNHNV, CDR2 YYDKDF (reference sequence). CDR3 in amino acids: CATSSDRVTDTQYF. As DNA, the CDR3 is TGTGCCACCAGCTCGGACCGGGTCACAGATACGCAGTATTTT.

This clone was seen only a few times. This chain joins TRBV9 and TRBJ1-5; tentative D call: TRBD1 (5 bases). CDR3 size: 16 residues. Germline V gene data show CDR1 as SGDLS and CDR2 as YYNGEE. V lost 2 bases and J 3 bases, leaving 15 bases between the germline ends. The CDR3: CASSVGPDINNQPQHF. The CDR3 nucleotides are TGTGCCAGCAGCGTGGGGCCCGACATTAACAATCAGCCCCAGCATTTT.

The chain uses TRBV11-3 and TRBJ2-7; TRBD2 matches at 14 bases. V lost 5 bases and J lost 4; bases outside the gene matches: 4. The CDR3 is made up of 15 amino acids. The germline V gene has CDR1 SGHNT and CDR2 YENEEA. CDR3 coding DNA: TGTGCCAGCAGCATGGGACTAGCGGGAGCGTACGAGCAGTACTTC. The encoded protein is CASSMGLAGAYEQYF.

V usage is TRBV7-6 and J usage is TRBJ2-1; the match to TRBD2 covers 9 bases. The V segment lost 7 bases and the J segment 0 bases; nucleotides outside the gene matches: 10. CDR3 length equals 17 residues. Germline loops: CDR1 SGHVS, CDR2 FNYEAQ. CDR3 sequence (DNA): TGTGCCAGCACCTTGGGGCTAGCGGGGAGCTCCTACAATGAGCAGTTCTTC. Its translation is CASTLGLAGSSYNEQFF.